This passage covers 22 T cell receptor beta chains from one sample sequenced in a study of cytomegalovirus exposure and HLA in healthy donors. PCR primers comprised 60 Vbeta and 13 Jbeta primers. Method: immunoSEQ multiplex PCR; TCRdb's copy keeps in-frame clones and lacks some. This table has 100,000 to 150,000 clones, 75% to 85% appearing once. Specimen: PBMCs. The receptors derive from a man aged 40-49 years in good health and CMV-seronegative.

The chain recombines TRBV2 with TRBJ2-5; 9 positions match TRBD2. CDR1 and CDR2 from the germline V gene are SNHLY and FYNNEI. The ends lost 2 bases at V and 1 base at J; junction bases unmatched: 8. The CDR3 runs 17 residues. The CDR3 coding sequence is TGTGCCAGCAGTGAACTCGGTGGCGGGGGGGCCCAAGAGACCCAGTACTTC. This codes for CASSELGGGGAQETQYF.

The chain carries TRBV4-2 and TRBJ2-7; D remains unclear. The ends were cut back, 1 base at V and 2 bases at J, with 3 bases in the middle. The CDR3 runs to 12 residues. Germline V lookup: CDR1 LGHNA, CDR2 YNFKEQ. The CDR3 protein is CASSQVTYEQYF. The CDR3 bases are TGTGCCAGCAGCCAAGTTACCTACGAGCAGTACTTC.

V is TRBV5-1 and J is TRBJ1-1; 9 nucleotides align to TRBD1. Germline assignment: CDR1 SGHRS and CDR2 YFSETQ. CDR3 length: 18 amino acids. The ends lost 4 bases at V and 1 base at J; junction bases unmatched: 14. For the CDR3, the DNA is TGCGCCAGCAGCAAGGAACCGGGACAGGGCCCCCAGAACACTGAAGCTTTCTTT. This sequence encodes CASSKEPGQGPQNTEAFF. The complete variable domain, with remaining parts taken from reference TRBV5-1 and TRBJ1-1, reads KAGVTQTPRYLIKTRGQQVTLSCSPISGHRSVSWYQQTPGQGLQFLFEYFSETQRNKGNFPGRFSGRQFSNSRSEMNVSTLELGDSALYLCASSKEPGQGPQNTEAFFGQGTRLTVV.

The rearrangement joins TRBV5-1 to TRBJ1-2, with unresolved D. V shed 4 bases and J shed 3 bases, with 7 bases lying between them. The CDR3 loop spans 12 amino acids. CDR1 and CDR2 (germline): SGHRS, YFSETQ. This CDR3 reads CASSPGYYGYTF. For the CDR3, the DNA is TGCGCCAGCAGCCCCGGGTACTATGGCTACACCTTC.

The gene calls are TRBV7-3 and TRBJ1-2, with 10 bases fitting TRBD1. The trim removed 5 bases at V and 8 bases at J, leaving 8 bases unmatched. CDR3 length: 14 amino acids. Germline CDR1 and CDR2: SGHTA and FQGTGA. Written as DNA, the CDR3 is TGTGCCAGCAGCCCAACCGGACAGGGGGAGGGCTACACCTTC. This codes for CASSPTGQGEGYTF.

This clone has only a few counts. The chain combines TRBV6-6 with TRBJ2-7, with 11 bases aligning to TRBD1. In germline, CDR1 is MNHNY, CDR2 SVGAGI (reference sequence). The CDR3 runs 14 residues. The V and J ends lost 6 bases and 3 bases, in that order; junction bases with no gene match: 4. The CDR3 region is CASSRGQGGYEQYF. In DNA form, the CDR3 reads TGTGCCAGCAGCCGGGGACAGGGGGGCTACGAGCAGTACTTC.

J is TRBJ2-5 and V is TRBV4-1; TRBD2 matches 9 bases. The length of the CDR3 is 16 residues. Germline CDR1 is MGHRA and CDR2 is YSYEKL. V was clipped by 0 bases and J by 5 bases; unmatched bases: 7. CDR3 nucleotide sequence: TGCGCCAGCAGCCAAGAATTTGGGGCGGGGGGGGAGACCCAGTACTTC. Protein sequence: CASSQEFGAGGETQYF.

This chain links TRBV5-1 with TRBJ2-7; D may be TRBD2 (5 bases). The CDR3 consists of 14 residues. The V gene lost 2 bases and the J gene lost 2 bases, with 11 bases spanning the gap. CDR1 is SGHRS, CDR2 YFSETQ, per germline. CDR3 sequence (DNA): TGCGCCAGCAGCTTTTCCCTAGCCACCTACGAGCAGTACTTC. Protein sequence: CASSFSLATYEQYF.

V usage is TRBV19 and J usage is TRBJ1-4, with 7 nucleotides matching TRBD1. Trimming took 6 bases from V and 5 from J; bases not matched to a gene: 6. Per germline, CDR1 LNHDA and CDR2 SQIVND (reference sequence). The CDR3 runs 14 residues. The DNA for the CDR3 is TGTGCCAGTAGCCCGGGACAGAGGAATGAAAAACTGTTTTTT. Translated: CASSPGQRNEKLFF. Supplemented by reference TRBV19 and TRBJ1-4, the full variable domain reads DGGITQSPKYLFRKEGQNVTLSCEQNLNHDAMYWYRQDPGQGLRLIYYSQIVNDFQKGDIAEGYSVSREKKESFPLTVTSAQKNPTAFYLCASSPGQRNEKLFFGSGTQLSVL.

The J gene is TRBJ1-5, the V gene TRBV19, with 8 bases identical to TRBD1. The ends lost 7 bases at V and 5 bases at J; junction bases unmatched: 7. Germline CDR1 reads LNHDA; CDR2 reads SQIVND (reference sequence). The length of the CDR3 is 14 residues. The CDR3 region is CASKVGQGYQPQHF. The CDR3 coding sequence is TGTGCCAGTAAGGTAGGACAGGGCTATCAGCCCCAGCATTTT. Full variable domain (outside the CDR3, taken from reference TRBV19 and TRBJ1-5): DGGITQSPKYLFRKEGQNVTLSCEQNLNHDAMYWYRQDPGQGLRLIYYSQIVNDFQKGDIAEGYSVSREKKESFPLTVTSAQKNPTAFYLCASKVGQGYQPQHFGDGTRLSIL.

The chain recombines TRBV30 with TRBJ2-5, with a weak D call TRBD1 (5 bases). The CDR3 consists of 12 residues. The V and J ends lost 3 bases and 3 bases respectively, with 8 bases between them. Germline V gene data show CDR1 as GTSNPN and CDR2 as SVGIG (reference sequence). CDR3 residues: CAWRQGKETQYF. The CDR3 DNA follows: TGTGCCTGGAGGCAGGGAAAAGAGACCCAGTACTTC.

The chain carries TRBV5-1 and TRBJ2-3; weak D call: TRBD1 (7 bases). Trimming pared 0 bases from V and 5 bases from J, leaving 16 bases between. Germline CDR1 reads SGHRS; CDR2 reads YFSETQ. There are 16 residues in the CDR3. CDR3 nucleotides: TGCGCCAGCAGCTTGGGGACTACAGGGGCGGGAGATACGCAGTATTTT. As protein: CASSLGTTGAGDTQYF.

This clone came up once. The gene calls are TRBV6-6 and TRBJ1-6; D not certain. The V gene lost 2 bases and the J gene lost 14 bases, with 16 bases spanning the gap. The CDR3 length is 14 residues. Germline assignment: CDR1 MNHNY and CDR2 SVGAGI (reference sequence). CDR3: CASSYGTVFQALHF. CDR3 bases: TGTGCCAGCAGTTACGGTACGGTCTTTCAGGCCCTCCACTTT.

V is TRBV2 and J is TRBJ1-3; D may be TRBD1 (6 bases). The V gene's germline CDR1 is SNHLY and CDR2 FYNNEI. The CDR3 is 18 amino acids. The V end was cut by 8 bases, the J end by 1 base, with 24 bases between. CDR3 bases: TGTGCCAGCGATAAGTCTCTCCAGGACAGACGTTCTGGAAACACCATATATTTT. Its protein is CASDKSLQDRRSGNTIYF. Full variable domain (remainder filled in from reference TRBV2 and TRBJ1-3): EPEVTQTPSHQVTQMGQEVILRCVPISNHLYFYWYRQILGQKVEFLVSFYNNEISEKSEIFDDQFSVERPDGSNFTLKIRSTKLEDSAMYFCASDKSLQDRRSGNTIYFGEGSWLTVV.

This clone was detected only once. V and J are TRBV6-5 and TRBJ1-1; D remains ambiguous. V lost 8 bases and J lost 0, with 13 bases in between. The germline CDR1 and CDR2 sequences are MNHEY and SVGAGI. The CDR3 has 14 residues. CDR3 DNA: TGTGCCAGCCGCGTCCCGGGGTTGAACACTGAAGCTTTCTTT. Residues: CASRVPGLNTEAFF.

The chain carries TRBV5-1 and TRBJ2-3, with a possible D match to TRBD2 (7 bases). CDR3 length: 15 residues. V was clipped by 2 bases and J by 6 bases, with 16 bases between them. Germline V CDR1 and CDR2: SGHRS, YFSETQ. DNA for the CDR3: TGCGCCAGCAGCTTTGAGGGGGGGAGGTACGATACGCAGTATTTT. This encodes CASSFEGGRYDTQYF.

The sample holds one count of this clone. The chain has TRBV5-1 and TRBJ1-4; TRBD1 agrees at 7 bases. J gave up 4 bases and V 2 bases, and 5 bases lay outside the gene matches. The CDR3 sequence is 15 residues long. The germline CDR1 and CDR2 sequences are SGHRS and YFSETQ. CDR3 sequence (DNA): TGCGCCAGCAGCTTCAACAGGGGTAATAATGAAAAACTGTTTTTT. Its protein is CASSFNRGNNEKLFF.

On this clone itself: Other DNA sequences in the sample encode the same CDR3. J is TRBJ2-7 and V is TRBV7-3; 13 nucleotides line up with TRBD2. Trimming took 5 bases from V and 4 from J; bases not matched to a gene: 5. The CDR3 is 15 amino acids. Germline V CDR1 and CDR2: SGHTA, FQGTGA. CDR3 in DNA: TGTGCCAGCAGCCTGGGACTAGCGGGGACTTACGAGCAGTACTTC. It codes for CASSLGLAGTYEQYF.

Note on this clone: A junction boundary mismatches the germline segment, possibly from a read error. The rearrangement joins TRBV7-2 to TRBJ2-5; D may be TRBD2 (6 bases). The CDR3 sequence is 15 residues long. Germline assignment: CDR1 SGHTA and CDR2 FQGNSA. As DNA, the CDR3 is TGTGCCAGCGGCTTAGCGGTCAAGCGGGTAGAGACCCAGTACTTC. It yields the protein CASGLAVKRVETQYF.

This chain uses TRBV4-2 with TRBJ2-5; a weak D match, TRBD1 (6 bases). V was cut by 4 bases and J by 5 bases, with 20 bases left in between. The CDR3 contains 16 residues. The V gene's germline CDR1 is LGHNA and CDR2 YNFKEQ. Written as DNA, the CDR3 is TGTGCCAGCAGCCCCAGAATGACAGGCCCGTGGGAGACCCAGTACTTC. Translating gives CASSPRMTGPWETQYF.

CDR3 region: CASSQDVAGGNNEQFF. CDR3 bases: TGTGCCAGCAGCCAAGATGTAGCGGGGGGAAACAATGAGCAGTTCTTC. The V and J genes are TRBV4-2 and TRBJ2-1; 10 bases align to TRBD2. The CDR3 has 16 amino acids. Germline CDR1 is LGHNA and CDR2 is YNFKEQ. With 0 bases clipped from V and 5 bases from J, the junction kept 4 bases outside the gene matches.

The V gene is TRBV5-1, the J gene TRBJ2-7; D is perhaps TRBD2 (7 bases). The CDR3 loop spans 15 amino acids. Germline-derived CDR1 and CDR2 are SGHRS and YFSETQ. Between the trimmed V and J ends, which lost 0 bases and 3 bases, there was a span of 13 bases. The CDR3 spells CASSLEGGRFYEQYF. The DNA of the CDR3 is TGCGCCAGCAGCTTGGAGGGGGGGAGGTTCTACGAGCAGTACTTC.